The source of this T cell receptor (beta chain) is a study of shared clonotypes between healthy human individuals. Study-wide points: Among non-shared clonotypes, generation probabilities were lower than among those shared by all four donors. Sampling included only blood; tissue repertoires likely differ.

Of note for this clone: Its cognate antigen is unknown.

V was clipped by 5 bases and J by 4 bases, with 15 bases between them. The CDR3 loop spans 14 amino acids. Germline lookup yields CDR1 SGHNT and CDR2 YYREEE (reference sequence). Cells designated naive CD8 were CD45RO-negative and were positively selected for CCR7, with terminally differentiated effector memory CD45RA+ cells excluded. Repertoires were generated with immunoSEQ multiplex PCR, while TCRdb's copy carries only in-frame clones and drops some. The profile shows some 2,100,000 clones, 90% to 95% of them singletons. Sequenced input: naive CD8+ T cells from PBMCs. The clonotype was recovered from a man in his late teens or twenties in good health. Some clones in this sample may be carry-over from other donors' samples. The genes are TRBV5-4 and TRBJ1-1; D might be TRBD1 (5 bases). The CDR3 nucleotides are TGTGCCAGCAGAAGGGCAGGGTATGGCACTGAAGCTTTCTTT. Its translation: CASRRAGYGTEAFF.